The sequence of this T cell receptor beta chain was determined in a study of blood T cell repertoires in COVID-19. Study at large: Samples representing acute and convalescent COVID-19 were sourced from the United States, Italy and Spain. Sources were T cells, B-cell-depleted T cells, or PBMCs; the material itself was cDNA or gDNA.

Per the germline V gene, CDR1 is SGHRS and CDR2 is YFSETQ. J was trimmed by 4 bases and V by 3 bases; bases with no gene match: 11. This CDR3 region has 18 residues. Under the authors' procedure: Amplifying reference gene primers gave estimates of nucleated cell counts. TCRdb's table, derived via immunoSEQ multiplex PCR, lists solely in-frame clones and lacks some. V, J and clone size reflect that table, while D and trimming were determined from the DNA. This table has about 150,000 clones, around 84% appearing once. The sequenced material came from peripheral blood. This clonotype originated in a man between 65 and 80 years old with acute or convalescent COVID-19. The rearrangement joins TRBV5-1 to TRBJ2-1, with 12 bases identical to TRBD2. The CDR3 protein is CASSSRQLAGGLYNEQFF. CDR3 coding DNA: TGCGCCAGCAGCTCCCGGCAGCTAGCGGGGGGGCTATACAATGAGCAGTTCTTC.